The source of this T cell receptor (beta chain) is a study of shared clonotypes between healthy human individuals. The overall study: Plates per donor: three CD4 naive, three CD4 memory, two CD8 naive, one CD8 memory. Whole-study results and caveats: Relative to their counterparts shared across all four donors, non-shared clonotypes exhibited diminished generation probabilities. The study generally estimated greater richness for naive than memory subsets.

Notes on this clone: The antigen remains undetermined.

Original handling: Junction-only sequences without quality scores came from ImmunoSEQ, so filtering differed. The data were produced by immunoSEQ multiplex PCR, yet TCRdb's version contains in-frame clones alone and is incomplete. That table supplies the V and J calls and clone size; D and trimming were determined from the DNA. Among roughly 1,500,000 clones listed, around 98.5% were seen once. This CDR3 spans 15 amino acids. Trimming at V came to 4 bases and at J to 5 bases, leaving 6 bases not matched to a gene. CDR1 is MNHEY and CDR2 is SMNVEV in the germline V gene (reference sequence). The TCR originated in a man aged 30 to 45 in good health. What was sequenced was naive CD4+ T cells sorted from blood. Noted subset: CD45RA+ positively selected. This chain connects TRBV27 to TRBJ2-5; 11 bases match TRBD2. The CDR3 spells CASSSNSGRGETQYF. CDR3 DNA sequence: TGTGCCAGCAGTTCGAATAGCGGGAGGGGCGAGACCCAGTACTTC.